The 29 T cell receptor beta chains below were found in one sample sequenced in a study of post-analysis software for immune sequencing data. Their recognized antigens are unknown. Researchers reported that TCR beta cDNA libraries carried unique molecular identifiers. Each CDR3 protein gets one entry after TCRdb re-called the PCR reads with MiXCR. The table shows roughly 800,000 distinct CDR3 sequences, with approximately 44% occurring only once. Overall study findings and caveats: Elevated frequency relative to controls characterized several TRBV segments in patients, TRBV5-6, TRBV5-1 and TRBV20-1 among them.

The specimen was blood. These receptors were obtained from a girl aged 5-17 years with multiple sclerosis.

The V call is TRBV7-9, the J call TRBJ2-3; 10 bases agree with TRBD2. With 5 bases clipped from V and 8 bases from J, the junction kept 13 bases outside the gene matches. The CDR3 length is 16 residues. CDR1 and CDR2 from the germline V gene are SEHNR and FQNEAQ (reference sequence). CDR3 sequence: CASSPVGASGRGTQYF. CDR3 nucleotides: TGTGCCAGCAGCCCCGTCGGAGCTAGCGGGAGAGGTACGCAGTATTTT.

The chain couples TRBV7-3 to TRBJ2-4; the D gene is possibly TRBD1 (6 bases). The J call may be wrong; the DNA end is better matched by TRBJ2-7. The CDR3 spans 14 residues. Germline assignment: CDR1 SGHTA and CDR2 FQGTGA. CDR3 loop: CASSPSAGDYEQYF. The CDR3 DNA is TGTGCCAGCAGCCCCTCCGCAGGGGACTACGAGCAGTACTTC.

The genes are TRBV11-1 and TRBJ2-5; TRBD1 agrees at 8 bases. The CDR3 spans 15 residues. From germline, CDR1 is SGHAT and CDR2 FQDESV (reference sequence). V lost 2 bases to trimming and J lost 5 bases; unmatched junction nucleotides: 7. Here the CDR3 reads CASSLWSGGLETQYF. DNA for the CDR3: TGTGCCAGCAGCTTATGGTCAGGGGGCCTCGAGACCCAGTACTTC.

In its sample, this clonotype was seen a few times. The chain recombines TRBV20-1 with TRBJ2-7; 9 nucleotides line up with TRBD1. The germline gives CDR1 DFQATT, CDR2 SNEGSKA (reference sequence). The CDR3 loop spans 14 amino acids. Trimming took 3 bases from V and 5 from J; bases not matched to a gene: 8. The CDR3 region has the DNA TGCAGTGCTAGTCAAGGACAGGGGTTCGACGAGCAGTACTTC. Translating it yields CSASQGQGFDEQYF.

The chain uses TRBV29-1 and TRBJ2-3; D remains unclear. This CDR3 is 12 amino acids long. Per the germline V gene, CDR1 is SQVTM and CDR2 is ANQGSEA. The V and J ends lost 0 bases and 6 bases respectively, with 7 bases between them. DNA of the CDR3: TGCAGCGTTGAAGATCCACGGGATACGCAGTATTTT. Protein: CSVEDPRDTQYF.

This clonotype was seen a few times. The chain recombines TRBV5-6 with TRBJ1-2, with TRBD1 as a possible D gene (6 bases). Germline V CDR1 and CDR2: SGHDT, YYEEEE. The CDR3 contains 15 residues. V lost 0 bases and J lost 4, with 13 bases in between. The DNA of the CDR3 is TGTGCCAGCAGCTTGGGGGACACCGGCCGCTATGGCTACACCTTC. It codes for CASSLGDTGRYGYTF.

In this sample, this clonotype turned up a few times. This chain joins TRBV5-8 and TRBJ2-5, with 11 bases matching TRBD2. The CDR3 has 17 amino acids. Trimming at V came to 6 bases and at J to 3 bases, leaving 13 bases not matched to a gene. Germline CDR1 reads SGHTS; CDR2 reads YDEGEE. CDR3 region: CASTRGGLAVPKETQYF. In DNA form, the CDR3 reads TGTGCCAGCACCCGAGGGGGACTAGCGGTTCCAAAAGAGACCCAGTACTTC.

This clonotype appeared a few times. A junction end diverges from the germline sequence, so it may reflect a read error. The V gene is TRBV7-7, the J gene TRBJ2-7, with a possible D match to TRBD1 (6 bases). The CDR3 is 15 residues long. The germline CDR1 and CDR2 sequences are SSHAT and FNYEAQ (reference sequence). In nucleotides, the CDR3 is TGTGCTAGCAGCCAAGGGCCGGGACAAAGCTACGAGCAGTACTTC. This codes for CASSQGPGQSYEQYF.

The gene calls are TRBV29-1 and TRBJ2-2, with a weak D call TRBD1 (5 bases). Germline V gene lookup returns CDR1 SQVTM and CDR2 ANQGSEA. This CDR3 comprises 14 residues. Here the CDR3 reads CTYQQVPNTGELFF. The CDR3 nucleotides read TGCACCTATCAACAGGTCCCAAACACCGGGGAGCTGTTTTTT.

V gene TRBV15 combines with J gene TRBJ2-1; the match to TRBD1 covers 9 bases. The CDR3 length is 16 residues. The junction had 4 bases not matched to a gene; V was cut back by 1 base and J by 3 bases. Germline V gene lookup returns CDR1 LNHNV and CDR2 YYDKDF (reference sequence). CDR3 in amino acids: CATSRGGTGIYNEQFF. Here the CDR3 DNA reads TGTGCCACCAGCAGAGGGGGGACAGGGATCTACAATGAGCAGTTCTTC.

This chain uses TRBV20-1 with TRBJ2-3; no clear D gene. V was pared by 6 bases and J by 2 bases, with 15 bases between. Germline V lookup: CDR1 DFQATT, CDR2 SNEGSKA (reference sequence). The CDR3 totals 14 residues. Here the CDR3 reads CSARVLAFTDTQYF. The CDR3, as DNA: TGCAGTGCCCGGGTTTTGGCCTTCACAGATACGCAGTATTTT.

In the case of this clonotype: At one end the junction does not follow the germline gene, possibly because of a read error. The chain combines TRBV4-3 with TRBJ2-1, with 13 nucleotides matching TRBD2. This CDR3 is built from 17 residues. CDR1 is LGHNA and CDR2 is YSLEER in the germline V gene. Here the CDR3 reads CASSQGPGLAGYNVQFF. The CDR3 DNA sequence: TGCGCCAGCAGCCAAGGCCCGGGACTAGCGGGGTACAATGTGCAGTTCTTC.

The V gene is TRBV20-1, the J gene TRBJ2-1; TRBD2 matches 7 bases. The germline gives CDR1 DFQATT, CDR2 SNEGSKA (reference sequence). V shed 7 bases and J 3 bases; nucleotides not matched to a gene: 12. This CDR3 has 15 amino acids. The CDR3 loop reads CSVATAGVHYNEQFF. CDR3 sequence (DNA): TGCAGTGTTGCGACGGCGGGAGTCCACTACAATGAGCAGTTCTTC.

V gene TRBV12-3 or TRBV12-4 combines with J gene TRBJ2-1; no firm D call. V was clipped by 3 bases and J by 9 bases, with 15 bases between them. The length of the CDR3 is 14 residues. The CDR3 sequence: CASSFNYVQPEQFF. The CDR3 DNA reads as TGTGCCAGCAGTTTTAACTACGTGCAACCTGAGCAGTTCTTC.

The J gene is TRBJ2-1, the V gene TRBV2, with 13 nucleotides matching TRBD2. CDR1 SNHLY and CDR2 FYNNEI come from the germline V gene. There are 15 residues in the CDR3. Trimming at V came to 6 bases and at J to 8 bases, leaving 7 bases not matched to a gene. The CDR3 reads CASSELAGGGDEQFF. Here the CDR3 DNA reads TGTGCCAGCAGCGAACTAGCGGGAGGGGGGGATGAGCAGTTCTTC.

The V gene is TRBV20-1, the J gene TRBJ2-7; D may match TRBD1 or TRBD2 (5 bases each). Trimming took 0 bases from V and 2 from J, leaving 14 bases between them. The CDR3 runs to 15 residues. The germline V gene has CDR1 DFQATT and CDR2 SNEGSKA (reference sequence). CDR3 DNA sequence: TGCAGTGCTAGAGATAGCCGGGGCAACCCCTACGAGCAGTACTTC. This translates into CSARDSRGNPYEQYF.

The rearrangement links TRBV5-1 to TRBJ2-7; 11 positions match TRBD1. The J call could be wrong; TRBJ2-5 is a better fit for the DNA end. The CDR3 has 16 amino acids. CDR1 is SGHRS, CDR2 YFSETQ, per germline. CDR3 sequence: CASSSGPGQGVETQYF. Here the CDR3 DNA reads TGCGCCAGCAGCTCCGGACCGGGACAGGGGGTAGAGACCCAGTACTTC.

The chain carries TRBV20-1 and TRBJ2-7; 7 bases line up with TRBD2. The trim removed 6 bases at V and 7 bases at J, leaving 18 bases unmatched. CDR1 and CDR2 (germline): DFQATT, SNEGSKA (reference sequence). The CDR3 has 15 residues. CDR3 sequence reads: CSAKIKAGLPWEQYF. CDR3 DNA sequence: TGCAGTGCCAAAATCAAAGCGGGACTCCCTTGGGAGCAGTACTTC.

Comments on this clonotype: One end of the junction fails to match germline, which may point to a read error. This chain connects TRBV20-1 to TRBJ2-4; TRBD2 is a possible D gene (6 bases). With the DNA end fitting TRBJ2-7 better, the J assignment may be wrong. Germline V gene sequence: CDR1 DFQATT, CDR2 SNEGSKA (reference sequence). CDR3 length equals 14 residues. The CDR3 nucleotides read TGCAGTGCTAGTCCGGGGGTGTCCTCCAACGAGCAGTACTTC. Its translation is CSASPGVSSNEQYF.

This clonotype was detected a few times. This rearrangement joins TRBV7-6 to TRBJ2-1; D gene ambiguous. Trimming pared 0 bases from V and 1 base from J, leaving 4 bases between. Germline values: CDR1 SGHVS, CDR2 FNYEAQ. The CDR3 has 14 residues. The DNA for the CDR3 is TGTGCCAGCAGCTTAGCGGTATCCTACAATGAGCAGTTCTTC. Translated, it gives CASSLAVSYNEQFF.

V and J are TRBV12-3 or TRBV12-4 and TRBJ2-1; TRBD1 aligns across 7 bases. Losses at the gene ends were 5 bases for V and 7 bases for J; bases not matched to a gene: 8. This CDR3 has 14 residues. CDR3 sequence (DNA): TGTGCCAGCAGTGCTGGACAGGTTCTAAATGAGCAGTTCTTC. This translates into CASSAGQVLNEQFF.

This chain connects TRBV11-2 to TRBJ1-3; D is ambiguous. Germline assignment: CDR1 SGHAT and CDR2 FQNNGV. The CDR3 consists of 16 residues. V dropped 2 bases and J dropped 0 bases, with 11 bases sitting between them. CDR3 in amino acids: CASSLRSTDSGNTIYF. The DNA for the CDR3 is TGTGCCAGCAGCTTAAGGTCGACGGACTCTGGAAACACCATATATTTT.

This clonotype showed up just a few times. One junction end does not reproduce the germline sequence, and a read error may be involved. The chain couples TRBV20-1 to TRBJ2-5; D not resolved. The CDR3 has 13 residues. CDR1 is DFQATT and CDR2 is SNEGSKA in the germline V gene (reference sequence). CDR3 in amino acids: CSARGTAQGTQYF. In nucleotides, the CDR3 is TGCAGTGCTAGAGGGACCGCTCAAGGGACCCAGTACTTC.

The chain is built from TRBV10-3 and TRBJ2-3; TRBD1 is a possible D gene (5 bases). Between the trimmed V and J ends, which lost 2 bases and 0 bases, there was a span of 9 bases. From germline, CDR1 is ENHRY and CDR2 SYGVKD. The CDR3 has 15 amino acids. The CDR3 loop reads CAISEGRTSTDTQYF. Written as DNA, the CDR3 is TGTGCCATCAGTGAGGGTCGGACAAGCACAGATACGCAGTATTTT.

The chain employs TRBV4-3 and TRBJ2-7; 10 nucleotides align to TRBD1. This CDR3 has 20 residues. The germline V gene encodes CDR1 LGHNA and CDR2 YSLEER. V was pared by 1 base and J by 4 bases, with 19 bases of the junction left unmatched. The CDR3 spells CASSQALAGTGEIMRYEQYF. DNA for the CDR3: TGCGCCAGCAGCCAAGCTCTCGCCGGGACAGGGGAAATCATGCGTTACGAGCAGTACTTC.

The rearrangement joins TRBV5-1 to TRBJ2-1; 14 bases match TRBD2. This CDR3 has 16 amino acids. The trim removed 4 bases at V and 7 bases at J, leaving 7 bases unmatched. The V gene's germline CDR1 is SGHRS and CDR2 YFSETQ. The CDR3 nucleotides are TGCGCCAGCAGCACGGGACTAGCGGGAGCTAGGAATGAGCAGTTCTTC. The encoded protein is CASSTGLAGARNEQFF. The complete variable domain, with remaining parts taken from reference TRBV5-1 and TRBJ2-1, reads KAGVTQTPRYLIKTRGQQVTLSCSPISGHRSVSWYQQTPGQGLQFLFEYFSETQRNKGNFPGRFSGRQFSNSRSEMNVSTLELGDSALYLCASSTGLAGARNEQFFGPGTRLTVL.

The V call is TRBV20-1, the J call TRBJ2-1, with 11 bases identical to TRBD2. Germline trimming cut 6 bases from V and 3 bases from J; bases unmatched to any gene: 7. Germline CDR1 is DFQATT and CDR2 is SNEGSKA (reference sequence). This CDR3 has 15 residues. The CDR3 is CSANPGTSGYNEQFF. In DNA form, the CDR3 reads TGCAGTGCAAACCCCGGGACTAGCGGCTACAATGAGCAGTTCTTC.

The J gene is TRBJ2-4, the V gene TRBV3-1; D might be TRBD1 or TRBD2, each matching 6 bases. Trimming took off 4 bases at V and 0 bases at J, with 10 bases between the two ends. The length of the CDR3 is 15 residues. Germline V CDR1 and CDR2: LGHDT, YNNKEL (reference sequence). The CDR3 coding sequence is TGTGCCAGCAGCCGGGGGGCCCTAGCCAAAAACATTCAGTACTTC. It specifies CASSRGALAKNIQYF. Together with reference TRBV3-1 and TRBJ2-4, the CDR3 gives the full variable domain: DTAVSQTPKYLVTQMGNDKSIKCEQNLGHDTMYWYKQDSKKFLKIMFSYNNKELIINETVPNRFSPKSPDKAHLNLHINSLELGDSAVYFCASSRGALAKNIQYFGAGTRLSVL.

As concerns this clonotype: Relative to the germline gene, one junction end is altered; a read error may explain this. The chain is built from TRBV20-1 and TRBJ1-4; possibly TRBD1 for D (6 bases). Per the germline V gene, CDR1 is DFQATT and CDR2 is SNEGSKA (reference sequence). The CDR3 sequence is 12 residues long. The CDR3 nucleotides read TGCAGGGCTAGGGGGACTAATGAAAAACTGTTTTTT. It yields the protein CRARGTNEKLFF.